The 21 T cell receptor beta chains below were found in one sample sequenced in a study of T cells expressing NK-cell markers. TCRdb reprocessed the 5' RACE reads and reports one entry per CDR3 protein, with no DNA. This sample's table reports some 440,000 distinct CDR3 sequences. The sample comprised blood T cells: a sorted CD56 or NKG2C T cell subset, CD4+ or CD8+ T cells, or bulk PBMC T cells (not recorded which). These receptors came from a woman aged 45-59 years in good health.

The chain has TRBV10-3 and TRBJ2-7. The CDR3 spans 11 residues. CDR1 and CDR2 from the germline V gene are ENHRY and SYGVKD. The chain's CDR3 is CAISVANEQYF.

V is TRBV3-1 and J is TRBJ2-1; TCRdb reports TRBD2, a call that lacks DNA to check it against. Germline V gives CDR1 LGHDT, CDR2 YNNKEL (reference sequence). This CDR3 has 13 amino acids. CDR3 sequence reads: CASSLHAGGEQFF.

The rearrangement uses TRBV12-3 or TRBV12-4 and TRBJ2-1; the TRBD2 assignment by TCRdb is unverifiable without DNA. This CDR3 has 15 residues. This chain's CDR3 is CASRGSGKGSREQFF.

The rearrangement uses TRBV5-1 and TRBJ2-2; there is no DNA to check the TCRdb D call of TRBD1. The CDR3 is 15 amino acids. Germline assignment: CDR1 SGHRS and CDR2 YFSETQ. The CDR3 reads CASSSNREATGELFF. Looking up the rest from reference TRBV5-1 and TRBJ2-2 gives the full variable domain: KAGVTQTPRYLIKTRGQQVTLSCSPISGHRSVSWYQQTPGQGLQFLFEYFSETQRNKGNFPGRFSGRQFSNSRSEMNVSTLELGDSALYLCASSSNREATGELFFGEGSRLTVL.

The CDR3 is CSVEEPGQLNGYTF. The chain joins TRBV29-1 to TRBJ1-2; TCRdb proposes TRBD1, but this gene call is untestable without DNA. This CDR3 has 14 amino acids. The V gene's germline CDR1 is SQVTM and CDR2 ANQGSEA.

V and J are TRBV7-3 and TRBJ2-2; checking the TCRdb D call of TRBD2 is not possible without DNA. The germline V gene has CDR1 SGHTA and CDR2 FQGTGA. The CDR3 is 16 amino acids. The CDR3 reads CASSPSLAGAGRELFF.

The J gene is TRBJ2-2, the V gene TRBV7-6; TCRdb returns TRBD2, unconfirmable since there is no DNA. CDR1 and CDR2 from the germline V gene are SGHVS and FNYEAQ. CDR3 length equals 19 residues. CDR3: CASSLVVPSGRTNTGELFF.

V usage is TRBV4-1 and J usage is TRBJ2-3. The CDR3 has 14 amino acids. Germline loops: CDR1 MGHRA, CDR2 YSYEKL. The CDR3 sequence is CASSLDQYTDTQYF.

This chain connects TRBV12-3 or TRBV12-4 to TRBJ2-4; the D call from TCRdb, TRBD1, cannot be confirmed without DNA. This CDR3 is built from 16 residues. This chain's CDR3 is CASSPRDLLAKNIQYF.

The CDR3 sequence: CASSVDGQGGSPLHF. The chain is built from TRBV9 and TRBJ1-6; TCRdb outputs TRBD1, but without DNA this stays unchecked. The CDR3 covers 15 residues. Looked up from germline, CDR1 is SGDLS and CDR2 is YYNGEE.

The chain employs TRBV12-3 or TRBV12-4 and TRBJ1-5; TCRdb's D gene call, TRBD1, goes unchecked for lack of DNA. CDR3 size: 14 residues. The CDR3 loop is CASSPTGGYQPQHF.

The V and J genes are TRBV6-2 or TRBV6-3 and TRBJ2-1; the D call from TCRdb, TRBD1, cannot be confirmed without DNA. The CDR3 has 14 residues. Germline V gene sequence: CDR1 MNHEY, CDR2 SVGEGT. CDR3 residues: CASTGQGVFNEQFF.

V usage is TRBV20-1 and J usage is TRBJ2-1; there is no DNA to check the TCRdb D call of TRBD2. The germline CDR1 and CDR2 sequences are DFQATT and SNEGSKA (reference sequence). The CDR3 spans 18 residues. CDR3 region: CSARDAWTAGEGYNEQFF.

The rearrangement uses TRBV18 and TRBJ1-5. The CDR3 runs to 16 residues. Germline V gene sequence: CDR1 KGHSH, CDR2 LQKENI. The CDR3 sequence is CASSPRRAVADQPQHF.

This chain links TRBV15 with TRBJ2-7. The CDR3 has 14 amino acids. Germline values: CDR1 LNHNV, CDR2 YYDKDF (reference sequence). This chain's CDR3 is CATSSIDSSYEQYF.

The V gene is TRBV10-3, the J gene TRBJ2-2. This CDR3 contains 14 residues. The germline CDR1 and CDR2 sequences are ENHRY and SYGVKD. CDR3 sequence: CAISVSQNTGELFF.

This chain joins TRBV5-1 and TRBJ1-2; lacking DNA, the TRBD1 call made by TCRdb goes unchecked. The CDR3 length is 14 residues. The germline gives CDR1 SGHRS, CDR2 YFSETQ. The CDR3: CASSLSQLRGGYTF. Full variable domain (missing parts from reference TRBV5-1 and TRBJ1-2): KAGVTQTPRYLIKTRGQQVTLSCSPISGHRSVSWYQQTPGQGLQFLFEYFSETQRNKGNFPGRFSGRQFSNSRSEMNVSTLELGDSALYLCASSLSQLRGGYTFGSGTRLTVV.

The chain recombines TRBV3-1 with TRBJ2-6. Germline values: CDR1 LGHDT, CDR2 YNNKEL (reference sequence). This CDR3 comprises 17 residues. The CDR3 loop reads CASSQEATNSGANVLTF.

The CDR3 here is CASSYSGVGATEAFF. The chain joins TRBV6-5 to TRBJ1-1; no DNA is available, so the TRBD1 call from TCRdb remains unchecked. Germline CDR1 and CDR2: MNHEY and SVGAGI. The CDR3 runs 15 residues.

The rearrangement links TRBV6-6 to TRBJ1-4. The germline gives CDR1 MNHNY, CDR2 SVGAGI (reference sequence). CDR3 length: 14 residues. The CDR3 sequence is CASGGISTNEKLFF.

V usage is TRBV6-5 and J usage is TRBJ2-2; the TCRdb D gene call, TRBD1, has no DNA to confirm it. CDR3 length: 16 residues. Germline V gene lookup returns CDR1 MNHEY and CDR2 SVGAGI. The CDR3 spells CASSSVGAPNTGELFF.